Shown below are 29 T cell receptor beta chains from a single sample sequenced in a study of cytomegalovirus exposure and HLA in healthy donors (dated by TCRdb to between 2016 and 2019). The library was built by means of the immunoSEQ multiplex PCR assay. For the multiplex PCR, a mixture combining 60 forward primers for TCR Vbeta segments and 13 reverse primers for TCR Jbeta segments was used. Sourced from immuneACCESS, this table was stored by TCRdb with only in-frame sequences that have V and J called. A share of the clones is absent; for the studies checked, an unresolved V gene accounts for under half, and the remainder has no known explanation. The sample profile shows approximately 210,000 clones; 80% of them were found once. The ten biggest clones cover about 1% of the sample. The sequenced sample consisted of PBMCs. These receptors were obtained from a woman in her thirties or forties in good health and CMV-seronegative.

The chain recombines TRBV6-1 with TRBJ1-1; D call uncertain. This CDR3 region has 13 residues. With 0 bases removed from V and 7 bases from J, the gap between germline ends came to 9 bases. Germline assignment: CDR1 MNHNS and CDR2 SASEGT. This CDR3 reads CASSEATRFEAFF. The CDR3 region has the DNA TGTGCCAGCAGTGAAGCAACAAGATTTGAAGCTTTCTTT.

The V and J genes are TRBV7-8 and TRBJ1-4; 7 nucleotides line up with TRBD1. J gave up 8 bases and V 5 bases, and 8 bases lay outside the gene matches. The CDR3 has 14 residues. CDR1 and CDR2 (germline): SGHVS, FQNEAQ. The CDR3 sequence is CASSPRGRGEKLFF. CDR3 in DNA: TGTGCCAGCAGCCCCAGGGGGAGAGGGGAAAAACTGTTTTTT.

CDR3 in amino acids: CASSMRTGLLGNTIYF. The DNA for the CDR3 is TGTGCCAGTAGTATGAGGACAGGTCTTTTAGGAAACACCATATATTTT. The chain joins TRBV19 to TRBJ1-3; 7 bases are shared with TRBD1. The CDR3 length is 16 residues. Germline loops: CDR1 LNHDA, CDR2 SQIVND (reference sequence). The V gene end was trimmed by 3 bases and the J gene end by 4 bases; junction bases not matched to a gene: 9.

This clone was picked up a small number of times. The chain carries TRBV9 and TRBJ2-1, with unresolved D. V was clipped by 4 bases and J by 6 bases, with 11 bases between them. This CDR3 spans 13 amino acids. Germline values: CDR1 SGDLS, CDR2 YYNGEE. The CDR3 DNA is TGTGCCAGCAGCCCTGGGCTCGGCAATGAGCAGTTCTTC. Protein sequence: CASSPGLGNEQFF.

The V gene is TRBV2, the J gene TRBJ1-3; D perhaps matches TRBD1 (6 bases). The CDR3 consists of 15 residues. Per germline, CDR1 SNHLY and CDR2 FYNNEI. Trimming stripped 8 bases from V and 8 bases from J, with 22 bases between. As DNA, the CDR3 is TGTGCCAGCCACCGAGGGGGTGAGGTTCTGGACACCATATATTTT. This translates into CASHRGGEVLDTIYF.

This chain joins TRBV19 and TRBJ1-2, with 7 bases matching TRBD1. Germline assignment: CDR1 LNHDA and CDR2 SQIVND (reference sequence). The CDR3 is 16 amino acids. V gave up 5 bases and J gave up 2 bases; unmatched junction bases: 11. Written as DNA, the CDR3 is TGTGCCAGTAGTTTCAACAGGGGATCCCTGAACTATGGCTACACCTTC. Protein sequence: CASSFNRGSLNYGYTF.

Worth noting for this clone: The same CDR3 also results from other DNA sequences found in this sample. The chain combines TRBV5-6 with TRBJ2-4; the match to TRBD1 covers 7 bases. Per germline, CDR1 SGHDT and CDR2 YYEEEE. The J segment lost 0 bases and the V segment lost 1 base, leaving 1 base of the junction unmatched. The CDR3 contains 15 residues. CDR3 protein: CASSLRGLAKNIQYF. In DNA, the CDR3 is TGTGCCAGCAGCTTGAGGGGGCTAGCCAAAAACATTCAGTACTTC.

With regard to this clone: Other nucleotide sequences in the sample specify the same CDR3. The J gene is TRBJ1-4, the V gene TRBV5-6, with TRBD1 as a possible D gene (6 bases). This CDR3 is 14 amino acids long. Germline V gene sequence: CDR1 SGHDT, CDR2 YYEEEE. V lost 0 bases, J lost 6 bases, and 9 bases lay in between. For the CDR3, the DNA is TGTGCCAGCAGCTTGGAAAGGGGGTATGAAAAACTGTTTTTT. As protein: CASSLERGYEKLFF.

The rearrangement links TRBV5-6 to TRBJ2-1; TRBD2 matches at 15 bases. The junction had 6 bases not matched to a gene; V was cut back by 2 bases and J by 3 bases. Germline loops: CDR1 SGHDT, CDR2 YYEEEE. The length of the CDR3 is 18 residues. In DNA form, the CDR3 reads TGTGCCAGCAGCTTCGGGGGACTAGCGGGAGGTTTCTACAATGAGCAGTTCTTC. As protein: CASSFGGLAGGFYNEQFF.

The rearrangement links TRBV5-6 to TRBJ2-6; possibly TRBD1 for D (6 bases). In germline, CDR1 is SGHDT, CDR2 YYEEEE. Trimming removed 4 bases from V and 2 bases from J, with 13 bases in between. This CDR3 region has 16 residues. CDR3 sequence (DNA): TGTGCCAGCAGCCCCACAGGGTTCGCTGGGGCCAACGTCCTGACTTTC. Its translation is CASSPTGFAGANVLTF.

This clone occurred once. The chain links TRBV18 to TRBJ1-1; D gene unclear. CDR1 and CDR2 from the germline V gene are KGHSH and LQKENI. The length of the CDR3 is 13 residues. The ends were cut back, 5 bases at V and 1 base at J, with 8 bases in the middle. The CDR3 sequence: CASSFGGNTEAFF. Written as DNA, the CDR3 is TGTGCCAGCTCATTCGGAGGGAACACTGAAGCTTTCTTT.

To note about this clone: This sample also contains other DNA sequences that code for the same CDR3. The V and J genes are TRBV7-8 and TRBJ2-5, with 8 bases matching TRBD2. Germline loops: CDR1 SGHVS, CDR2 FQNEAQ. J was trimmed by 5 bases and V by 3 bases; bases with no gene match: 5. This CDR3 has 14 residues. The CDR3 DNA reads TGTGCCAGCAGCTTTAGGACTAGCAAGGAGACCCAGTACTTC. It yields the protein CASSFRTSKETQYF.

This clone came up a few times. The chain carries TRBV5-1 and TRBJ2-3; 12 nucleotides align to TRBD2. This CDR3 is built from 16 residues. Germline lookup yields CDR1 SGHRS and CDR2 YFSETQ. Trimming took 3 bases from V and 4 from J; bases not matched to a gene: 6. CDR3 sequence: CASSYLAGGPADTQYF. CDR3 nucleotide sequence: TGCGCCAGCAGCTACCTAGCGGGAGGGCCCGCAGATACGCAGTATTTT.

This clone was counted between two and nine times. This sequence joins TRBV7-2 and TRBJ1-3; D remains unclear. The CDR3 runs 14 residues. Between the trimmed V and J ends, which lost 3 bases and 1 base, there was a span of 7 bases. Germline CDR1 reads SGHTA; CDR2 reads FQGNSA. This CDR3 is CASSFSISGNTIYF. CDR3 DNA sequence: TGTGCCAGCAGCTTTAGTATTTCTGGAAACACCATATATTTT.

The chain links TRBV25-1 to TRBJ1-5, with a weak D call TRBD1 (6 bases). V dropped 7 bases and J dropped 6 bases, with 19 bases sitting between them. Germline V lookup: CDR1 MGHDK, CDR2 SYGVNS. This CDR3 has 15 residues. CDR3 DNA: TGTGCCAGCATGGGGGCAGGGAGGGTTCGTCAGCCCCAGCATTTT. Residues: CASMGAGRVRQPQHF.

V and J are TRBV4-3 and TRBJ2-5; 11 bases line up with TRBD1. The length of the CDR3 is 16 residues. J was trimmed by 6 bases and V by 4 bases; bases with no gene match: 10. The V gene's germline CDR1 is LGHNA and CDR2 YSLEER. DNA of the CDR3: TGCGCCAGCAGCCCGACCGGGACAGGGGGTGGAAAGACCCAGTACTTC. It specifies CASSPTGTGGGKTQYF.

The chain joins TRBV11-3 to TRBJ1-1, with TRBD1 identical over 9 bases. Looked up from germline, CDR1 is SGHNT and CDR2 is YENEEA. The CDR3 runs to 17 residues. With V trimmed by 4 bases and J by 1 base, 10 bases remained unmatched. CDR3 region: CASSSVPGQGTNTEAFF. Here the CDR3 DNA reads TGTGCCAGCAGCTCGGTCCCGGGACAGGGAACGAACACTGAAGCTTTCTTT.

The CDR3 loop reads CASSFSGSYEQYV. The CDR3, as DNA: TGTGCCAGCAGCTTTAGCGGGAGCTACGAGCAGTACGTC. V gene TRBV7-2 combines with J gene TRBJ2-7; 9 bases are shared with TRBD2. Per germline, CDR1 SGHTA and CDR2 FQGNSA. J was trimmed by 3 bases and V by 3 bases; bases with no gene match: 0. The CDR3 contains 13 residues.

The rearrangement uses TRBV5-6 and TRBJ1-1, with a tentative D call TRBD1 (5 bases). Trimming pared 0 bases from V and 8 bases from J, leaving 14 bases between. This CDR3 comprises 14 residues. Germline assignment: CDR1 SGHDT and CDR2 YYEEEE. The CDR3 nucleotides read TGTGCCAGCAGCTTGGCCCTGGGGCGGCTAGAAGCTTTCTTT. Translation: CASSLALGRLEAFF.

The chain links TRBV5-1 to TRBJ2-2, with 7 bases that match TRBD1. J was trimmed by 8 bases and V by 4 bases; bases with no gene match: 11. Germline V gives CDR1 SGHRS, CDR2 YFSETQ. The CDR3 has 15 residues. CDR3 in amino acids: CASSRQGPSEGELFF. CDR3 nucleotide sequence: TGCGCCAGCAGCCGACAGGGCCCCTCAGAGGGGGAGCTGTTTTTT.

The chain couples TRBV6-1 to TRBJ2-5, with a possible D match to TRBD1 (5 bases). Trimming left V 6 bases short and J 5 bases short, with 16 bases between. Looked up from germline, CDR1 is MNHNS and CDR2 is SASEGT. CDR3 length: 14 amino acids. The CDR3, as DNA: TGTGCCAGCAGCCAAGACAGAGGTTCGGAGACCCAGTACTTC. This gives the protein CASSQDRGSETQYF.

This clone was detected once. The chain recombines TRBV6-1 with TRBJ1-1; D is perhaps TRBD1 (6 bases). V lost 7 bases and J lost 8, with 8 bases in between. The CDR3 runs to 10 residues. The germline gives CDR1 MNHNS, CDR2 SASEGT. The CDR3 is CASTGTEAFF. As DNA, the CDR3 is TGTGCCAGCACCGGGACAGAAGCTTTCTTT.

CDR3 sequence reads: CAWKRRRAGVTLDTGELFF. Written as DNA, the CDR3 is TGTGCCTGGAAGCGGAGGCGAGCAGGGGTTACCCTAGACACCGGGGAGCTGTTTTTT. The chain joins TRBV30 to TRBJ2-2; perhaps TRBD1 as D (6 bases). This CDR3 is 19 amino acids long. Germline loops: CDR1 GTSNPN, CDR2 SVGIG (reference sequence). V was clipped by 4 bases and J by 3 bases, with 27 bases between them.

V usage is TRBV27 and J usage is TRBJ2-1; D call uncertain. Germline loops: CDR1 MNHEY, CDR2 SMNVEV (reference sequence). This CDR3 has 16 residues. Trimming removed 5 bases from V and 1 base from J, with 15 bases in between. CDR3 coding DNA: TGTGCCAGCAGTAGCTCGCGGTTGGGTTCCTACAATGAGCAGTTCTTC. Translating it yields CASSSSRLGSYNEQFF.

The genes are TRBV7-2 and TRBJ2-2; D unclear. CDR1 SGHTA and CDR2 FQGNSA come from the germline V gene. The CDR3 contains 14 residues. V lost 4 bases to trimming and J lost 0 bases, with 6 bases between them. The CDR3 loop reads CASSSHANTGELFF. The CDR3 DNA reads as TGTGCCAGCAGCTCCCATGCGAACACCGGGGAGCTGTTTTTT.

This sequence joins TRBV6-5 and TRBJ2-7; no definite D call. This CDR3 comprises 13 residues. CDR1 MNHEY and CDR2 SVGAGI come from the germline V gene. Trimming cost V 5 bases and J 6 bases, with 14 bases left between them. Here the CDR3 DNA reads TGTGCCAGCAGTCCGGATGACTTCCGCGAGCAGTACTTC. It yields the protein CASSPDDFREQYF.

J is TRBJ2-7 and V is TRBV10-3; 7 bases agree with TRBD1. The length of the CDR3 is 13 residues. Germline-derived CDR1 and CDR2 are ENHRY and SYGVKD. The V gene end was trimmed by 6 bases and the J gene end by 6 bases; junction bases not matched to a gene: 8. DNA of the CDR3: TGTGCCATCAGGCCTACAGGGGTAGGCGAGCAGTACGTC. It yields the protein CAIRPTGVGEQYV.

This chain links TRBV5-6 with TRBJ2-2, with TRBD2 matching over 9 bases. CDR3 size: 18 residues. V lost 5 bases and J lost 2; bases outside the gene matches: 13. Germline CDR1 reads SGHDT; CDR2 reads YYEEEE. This CDR3 is CASRRGGTGTENTGELFF. CDR3 nucleotides: TGTGCCAGCAGGCGGGGGGGGACCGGGACAGAAAACACCGGGGAGCTGTTTTTT.

CDR3 residues: CASSGQGVHYGYTF. The CDR3 DNA follows: TGTGCCAGCAGTGGGCAGGGGGTACACTATGGCTACACCTTC. The V gene is TRBV6-1, the J gene TRBJ1-2, with 7 bases fitting TRBD1. Trimming removed 4 bases from V and 3 bases from J; junction bases left unmatched: 5. CDR1 is MNHNS and CDR2 is SASEGT in the germline V gene. This CDR3 is built from 14 residues.